These T cell receptor beta chains were read from a single sample in a study of cytomegalovirus exposure and HLA in healthy donors. The assay was immunoSEQ multiplex PCR, and TCRdb's table has in-frame clones only and misses some. The sample records 98,000 or so clones, around four fifths being singletons. The sequenced material came from PBMCs. These receptors all come from a man in his forties in good health and CMV-seronegative. Each CDR3 is given with its conserved first and last residue. The order of the fields is V gene, J gene, clone size, D gene, CDR3 protein, CDR3 DNA. A D gene is named only where the DNA matches it firmly. The listing skips clone size in some rows; elsewhere it reads once, few, many or a size class.

V: TRBV6-1
J: TRBJ2-2
size: .
D: .
CDR3: CASSDLGGGELFF
DNA: TGTGCCAGCAGTGACCTAGGAGGTGGGGAGCTGTTTTTT

V: TRBV7-9
J: TRBJ2-7
size: few
D: .
CDR3: CSSSLGGTDEQYF
DNA: TGTTCCAGCAGCTTAGGCGGGACAGACGAGCAGTACTTC

V: TRBV9
J: TRBJ2-1
size: .
D: .
CDR3: CASSPSGDEQFF
DNA: TGTGCCAGCAGCCCTTCGGGGGATGAGCAGTTCTTC

V: TRBV7-9
J: TRBJ2-5
size: .
D: TRBD2
CDR3: CASSLFSRLAKETQYF
DNA: TGTGCCAGCAGCTTATTCAGTAGACTAGCGAAAGAGACCCAGTACTTC

V: TRBV13
J: TRBJ1-4
size: .
D: TRBD1
CDR3: CASSLDRVREKLFF
DNA: TGTGCCAGCAGCCTGGACAGGGTTAGAGAAAAACTGTTTTTT

V: TRBV5-1
J: TRBJ2-1
size: .
D: .
CDR3: CASSLSASSYNEQFF
DNA: TGCGCCAGCAGCTTGAGTGCGAGCTCCTACAATGAGCAGTTCTTC

V: TRBV5-6
J: TRBJ1-5
size: .
D: .
CDR3: CASSYADNNQPQHF
DNA: TGTGCCAGCAGCTATGCGGACAACAATCAGCCCCAGCATTTT

V: TRBV5-5
J: TRBJ1-2
size: .
D: .
CDR3: CASSFAAGVSYGYTF
DNA: TGTGCCAGCAGCTTCGCCGCCGGGGTGAGCTATGGCTACACCTTC

V: TRBV27
J: TRBJ2-7
size: .
D: TRBD1
CDR3: CASSHDRGYEQYF
DNA: TGTGCCAGCAGTCATGACAGGGGATACGAGCAGTACTTC

V: TRBV27
J: TRBJ2-1
size: .
D: .
CDR3: CASSRRRDNEQFF
DNA: TGTGCCAGCAGTCGTCGAAGAGACAATGAGCAGTTCTTC

V: TRBV6-1
J: TRBJ1-2
size: .
D: .
CDR3: CASSEWEGPTYGYTF
DNA: TGTGCCAGCAGCGAATGGGAGGGTCCGACCTATGGCTACACCTTT

V: TRBV5-6
J: TRBJ2-1
size: few
D: TRBD2
CDR3: CASSLSGTSGGREQFF
DNA: TGTGCCAGCAGCCTCTCCGGGACTAGCGGGGGGCGGGAGCAGTTCTTC

V: TRBV30
J: TRBJ2-3
size: .
D: .
CDR3: CAWSPGVLTDTQYF
DNA: TGTGCCTGGAGCCCCGGGGTCCTCACAGATACGCAGTATTTT

V: TRBV27
J: TRBJ2-7
size: .
D: .
CDR3: CASSYTRSSYEQYF
DNA: TGTGCCAGCAGTTATACCCGCAGCTCCTACGAGCAGTACTTC

V: TRBV5-1
J: TRBJ1-2
size: .
D: .
CDR3: CASSPPAGLGYTF
DNA: TGCGCCAGCAGCCCCCCGGCGGGCCTCGGCTACACCTTC

V: TRBV28
J: TRBJ2-3
size: .
D: .
CDR3: CASSRLHSTDTQYF
DNA: TGTGCCAGCAGCAGATTGCATAGCACAGATACGCAGTATTTT

V: TRBV10-3
J: TRBJ2-3
size: .
D: TRBD2
CDR3: CAISFAGGRGDTQYF
DNA: TGTGCCATCAGTTTTGCGGGGGGAAGGGGAGATACGCAGTATTTT

V: TRBV15
J: TRBJ2-2
size: .
D: TRBD2
CDR3: CATSRSRPGGGPGELFF
DNA: TGTGCCACCAGCAGGAGCCGACCGGGAGGCGGGCCCGGGGAGCTGTTTTTT

V: TRBV7-9
J: TRBJ1-6
size: few
D: .
CDR3: CASNDRINNSPLHF
DNA: TGTGCCAGCAACGACAGGATTAATAATTCACCCCTCCACTTT

V: TRBV5-3
J: TRBJ2-7
size: .
D: TRBD1
CDR3: CARSQLGQGRYEQYF
DNA: TGTGCCAGAAGCCAACTGGGACAGGGGAGGTACGAGCAGTACTTC